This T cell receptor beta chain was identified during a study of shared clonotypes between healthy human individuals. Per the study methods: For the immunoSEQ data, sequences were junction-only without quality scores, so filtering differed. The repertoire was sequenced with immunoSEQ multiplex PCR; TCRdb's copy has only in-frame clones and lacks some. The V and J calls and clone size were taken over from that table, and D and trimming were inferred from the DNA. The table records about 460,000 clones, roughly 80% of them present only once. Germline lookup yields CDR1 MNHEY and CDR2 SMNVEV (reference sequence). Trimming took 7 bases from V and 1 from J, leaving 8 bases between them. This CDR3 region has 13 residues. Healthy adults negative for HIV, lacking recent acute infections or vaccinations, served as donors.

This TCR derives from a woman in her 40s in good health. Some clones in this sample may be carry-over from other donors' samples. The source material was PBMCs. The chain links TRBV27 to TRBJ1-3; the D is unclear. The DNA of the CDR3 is TGTGCCAGCAAGAGTCAATCTGGAAACACCATATATTTT. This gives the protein CASKSQSGNTIYF.